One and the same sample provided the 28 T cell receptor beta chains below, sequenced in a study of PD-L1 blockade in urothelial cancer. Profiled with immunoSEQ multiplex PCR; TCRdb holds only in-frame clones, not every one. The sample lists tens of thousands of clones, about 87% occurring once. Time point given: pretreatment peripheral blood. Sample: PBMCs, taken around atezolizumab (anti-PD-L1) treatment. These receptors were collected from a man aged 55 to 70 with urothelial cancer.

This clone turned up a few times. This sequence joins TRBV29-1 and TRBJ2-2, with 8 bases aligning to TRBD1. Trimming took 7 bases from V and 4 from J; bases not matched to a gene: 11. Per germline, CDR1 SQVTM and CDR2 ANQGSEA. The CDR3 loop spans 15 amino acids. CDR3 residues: CSAGRGQGITGELFF. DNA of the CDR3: TGCAGCGCGGGGAGAGGACAGGGCATCACCGGGGAGCTGTTTTTT.

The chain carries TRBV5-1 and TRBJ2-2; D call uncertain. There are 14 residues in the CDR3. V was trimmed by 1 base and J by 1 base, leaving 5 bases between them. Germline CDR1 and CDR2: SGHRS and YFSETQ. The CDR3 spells CASSLLGNTGELFF. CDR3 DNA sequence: TGCGCCAGCAGCTTGCTAGGGAACACCGGGGAGCTGTTTTTT.

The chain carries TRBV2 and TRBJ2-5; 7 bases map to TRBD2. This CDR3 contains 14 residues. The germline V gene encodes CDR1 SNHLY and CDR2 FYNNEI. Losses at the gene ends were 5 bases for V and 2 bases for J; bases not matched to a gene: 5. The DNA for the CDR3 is TGTGCCAGCAGTTCCCGGGAGGAACAAGAGACCCAGTACTTC. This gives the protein CASSSREEQETQYF. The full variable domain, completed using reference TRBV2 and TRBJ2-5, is EPEVTQTPSHQVTQMGQEVILRCVPISNHLYFYWYRQILGQKVEFLVSFYNNEISEKSEIFDDQFSVERPDGSNFTLKIRSTKLEDSAMYFCASSSREEQETQYFGPGTRLLVL.

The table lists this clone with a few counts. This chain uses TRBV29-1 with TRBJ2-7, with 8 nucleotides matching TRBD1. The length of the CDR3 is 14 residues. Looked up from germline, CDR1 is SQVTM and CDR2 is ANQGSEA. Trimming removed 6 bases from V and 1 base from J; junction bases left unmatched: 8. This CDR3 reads CSVHGTGSSYEQYF. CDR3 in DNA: TGCAGCGTCCACGGGACAGGAAGTTCCTACGAGCAGTACTTC.

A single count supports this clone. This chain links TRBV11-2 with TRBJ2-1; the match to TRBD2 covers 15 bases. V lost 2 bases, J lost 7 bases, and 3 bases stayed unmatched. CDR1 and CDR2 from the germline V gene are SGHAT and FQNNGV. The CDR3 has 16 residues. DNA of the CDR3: TGTGCCAGCAGCTTATGGACTAGCGGGAGGGGGAATGAGCAGTTCTTC. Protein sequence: CASSLWTSGRGNEQFF.

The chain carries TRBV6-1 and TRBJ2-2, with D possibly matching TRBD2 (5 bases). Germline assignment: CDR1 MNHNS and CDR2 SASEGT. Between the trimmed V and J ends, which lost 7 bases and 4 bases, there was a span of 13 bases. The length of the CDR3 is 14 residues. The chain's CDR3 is CASTGERFTGELFF. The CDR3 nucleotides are TGTGCCAGCACTGGAGAGCGGTTCACCGGGGAGCTGTTTTTT.

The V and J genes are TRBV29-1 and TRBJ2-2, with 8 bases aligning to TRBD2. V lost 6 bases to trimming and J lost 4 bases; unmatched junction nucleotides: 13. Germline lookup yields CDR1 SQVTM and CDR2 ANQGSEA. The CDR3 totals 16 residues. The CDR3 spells CSVGLLSGGGTGELFF. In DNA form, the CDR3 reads TGCAGCGTGGGACTATTGTCGGGAGGGGGCACCGGGGAGCTGTTTTTT.

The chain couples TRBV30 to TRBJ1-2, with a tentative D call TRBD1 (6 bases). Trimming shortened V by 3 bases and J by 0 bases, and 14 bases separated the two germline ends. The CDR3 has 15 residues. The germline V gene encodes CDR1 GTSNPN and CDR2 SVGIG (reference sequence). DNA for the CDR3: TGTGCCTGGAGCCCAGGGGCCGGCCCTAACTATGGCTACACCTTC. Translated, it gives CAWSPGAGPNYGYTF.

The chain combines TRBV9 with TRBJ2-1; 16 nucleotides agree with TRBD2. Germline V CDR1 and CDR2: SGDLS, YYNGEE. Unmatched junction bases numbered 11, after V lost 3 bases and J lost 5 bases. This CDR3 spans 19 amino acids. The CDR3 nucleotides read TGTGCCAGCAGCGAGCCCGGGACTAGCGGGAGGGCTTCAGACAATGAGCAGTTCTTC. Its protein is CASSEPGTSGRASDNEQFF.

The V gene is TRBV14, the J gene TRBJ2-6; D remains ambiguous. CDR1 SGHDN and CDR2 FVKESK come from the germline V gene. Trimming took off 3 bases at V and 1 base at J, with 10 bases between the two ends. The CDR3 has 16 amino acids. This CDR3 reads CASSHLSLSGANVLTF. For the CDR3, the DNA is TGTGCCAGCAGCCACCTATCTCTGTCTGGGGCCAACGTCCTGACTTTC.

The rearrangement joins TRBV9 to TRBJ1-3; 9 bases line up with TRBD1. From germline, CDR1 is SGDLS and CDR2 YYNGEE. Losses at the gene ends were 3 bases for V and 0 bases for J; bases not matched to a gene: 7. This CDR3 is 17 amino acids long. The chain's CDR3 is CASSALRDRVSGNTIYF. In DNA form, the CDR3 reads TGTGCCAGCAGCGCCCTACGGGACAGGGTCTCTGGAAACACCATATATTTT. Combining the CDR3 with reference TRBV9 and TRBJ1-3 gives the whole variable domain DSGVTQTPKHLITATGQRVTLRCSPRSGDLSVYWYQQSLDQGLQFLIQYYNGEERAKGNILERFSAQQFPDLHSELNLSSLELGDSALYFCASSALRDRVSGNTIYFGEGSWLTVV.

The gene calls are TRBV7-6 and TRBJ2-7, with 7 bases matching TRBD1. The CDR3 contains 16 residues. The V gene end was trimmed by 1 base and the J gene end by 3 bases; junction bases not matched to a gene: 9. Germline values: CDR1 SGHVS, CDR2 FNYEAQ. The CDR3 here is CASSLGLDRNGYEQYF. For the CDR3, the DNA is TGTGCCAGCAGCTTAGGCCTGGACAGGAATGGCTACGAGCAGTACTTC.

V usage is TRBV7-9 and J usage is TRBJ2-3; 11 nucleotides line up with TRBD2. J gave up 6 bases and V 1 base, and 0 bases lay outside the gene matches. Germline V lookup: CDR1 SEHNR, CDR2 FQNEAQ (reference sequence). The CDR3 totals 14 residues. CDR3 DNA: TGTGCCAGCAGCTTAGGGACTAGCGGGGATACGCAGTATTTT. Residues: CASSLGTSGDTQYF. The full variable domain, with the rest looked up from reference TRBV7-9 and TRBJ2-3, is DTGVSQNPRHKITKRGQNVTFRCDPISEHNRLYWYRQTLGQGPEFLTYFQNEAQLEKSRLLSDRFSAERPKGSFSTLEIQRTEQGDSAMYLCASSLGTSGDTQYFGPGTRLTVL.

CDR3 nucleotides: TGTGCCAGCAGTTATACGACAGTACCCCAAGAGACCCAGTACTTC. This encodes CASSYTTVPQETQYF. The J gene is TRBJ2-5, the V gene TRBV6-5; D perhaps matches TRBD1 (5 bases). Germline CDR1 reads MNHEY; CDR2 reads SVGAGI. The CDR3 covers 15 residues. Trimming left V 3 bases short and J 1 base short, with 12 bases between.

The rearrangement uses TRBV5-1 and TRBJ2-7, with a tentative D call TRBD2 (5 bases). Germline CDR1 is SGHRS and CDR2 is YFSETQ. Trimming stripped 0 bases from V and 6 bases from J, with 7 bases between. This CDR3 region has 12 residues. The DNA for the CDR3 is TGCGCCAGCAGCTTGGATCGGGGCGAGCAGTACTTC. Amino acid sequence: CASSLDRGEQYF.

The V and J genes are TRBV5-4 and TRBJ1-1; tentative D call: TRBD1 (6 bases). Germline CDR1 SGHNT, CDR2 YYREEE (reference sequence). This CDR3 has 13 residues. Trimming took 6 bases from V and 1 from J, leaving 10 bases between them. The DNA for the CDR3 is TGTGCCAGCACCACAGGGCAGAACACTGAAGCTTTCTTT. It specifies CASTTGQNTEAFF.

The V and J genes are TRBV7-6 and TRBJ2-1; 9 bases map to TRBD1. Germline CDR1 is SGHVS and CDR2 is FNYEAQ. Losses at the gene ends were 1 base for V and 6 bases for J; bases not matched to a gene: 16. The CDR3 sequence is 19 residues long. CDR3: CASSLVGQGGVSLRNEQFF. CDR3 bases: TGTGCCAGCAGCTTAGTGGGACAGGGTGGGGTTTCCCTCCGCAATGAGCAGTTCTTC.

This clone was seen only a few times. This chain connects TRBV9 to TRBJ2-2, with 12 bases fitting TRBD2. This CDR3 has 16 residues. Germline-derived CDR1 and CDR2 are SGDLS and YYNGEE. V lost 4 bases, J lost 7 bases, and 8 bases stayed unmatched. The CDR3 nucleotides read TGTGCCAGCAGCATCCCTAGCGGGAGGGCCATCGGGGAGCTGTTTTTT. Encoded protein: CASSIPSGRAIGELFF.

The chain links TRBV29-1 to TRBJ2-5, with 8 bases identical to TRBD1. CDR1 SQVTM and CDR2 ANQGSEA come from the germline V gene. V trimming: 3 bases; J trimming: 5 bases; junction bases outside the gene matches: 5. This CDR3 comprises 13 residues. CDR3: CSVDSTGGETQYF. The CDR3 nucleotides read TGCAGCGTTGACAGTACAGGGGGGGAGACCCAGTACTTC.

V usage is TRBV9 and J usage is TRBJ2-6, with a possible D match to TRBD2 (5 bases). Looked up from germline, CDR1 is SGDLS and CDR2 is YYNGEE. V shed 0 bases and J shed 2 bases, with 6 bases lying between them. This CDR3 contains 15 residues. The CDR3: CASSVAGTGANVLTF. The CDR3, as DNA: TGTGCCAGCAGCGTAGCCGGGACTGGGGCCAACGTCCTGACTTTC.

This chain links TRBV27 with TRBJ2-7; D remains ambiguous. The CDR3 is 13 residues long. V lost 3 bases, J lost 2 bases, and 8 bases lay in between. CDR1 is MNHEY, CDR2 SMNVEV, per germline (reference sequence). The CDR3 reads CASSLRQTYEQYF. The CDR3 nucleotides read TGTGCCAGCAGTTTGCGGCAGACCTACGAGCAGTACTTC.

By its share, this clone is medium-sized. CDR3 nucleotide sequence: TGTGCCAGTAGTGCTGGGACTAGCGGACCTTACGAGCAGTACTTC. Translating it yields CASSAGTSGPYEQYF. The chain carries TRBV19 and TRBJ2-7, with TRBD2 matching over 11 bases. Germline trimming cut 5 bases from V and 4 bases from J; bases unmatched to any gene: 7. CDR1 and CDR2 (germline): LNHDA, SQIVND (reference sequence). The CDR3 is made up of 15 amino acids.

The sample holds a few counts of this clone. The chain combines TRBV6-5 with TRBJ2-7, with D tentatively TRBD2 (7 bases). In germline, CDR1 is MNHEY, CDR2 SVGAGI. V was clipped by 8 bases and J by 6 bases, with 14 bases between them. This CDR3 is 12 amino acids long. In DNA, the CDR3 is TGTGCCAGCTGGGAGGGGGTAGGCGAGCAGTACTTC. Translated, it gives CASWEGVGEQYF.

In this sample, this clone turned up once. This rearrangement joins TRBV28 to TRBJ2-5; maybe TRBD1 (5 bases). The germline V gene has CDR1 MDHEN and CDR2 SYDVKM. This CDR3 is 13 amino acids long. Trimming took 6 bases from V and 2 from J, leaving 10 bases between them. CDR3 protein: CASSVQVQETQYF. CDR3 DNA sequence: TGTGCCAGCAGCGTACAGGTTCAAGAGACCCAGTACTTC. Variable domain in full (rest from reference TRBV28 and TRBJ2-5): DVKVTQSSRYLVKRTGEKVFLECVQDMDHENMFWYRQDPGLGLRLIYFSYDVKMKEKGDIPEGYSVSREKKERFSLILESASTNQTSMYLCASSVQVQETQYFGPGTRLLVL.

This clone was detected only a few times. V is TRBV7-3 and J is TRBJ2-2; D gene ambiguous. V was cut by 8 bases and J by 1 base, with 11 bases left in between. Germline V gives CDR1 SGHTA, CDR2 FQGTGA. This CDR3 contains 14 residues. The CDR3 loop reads CASSENGNTGELFF. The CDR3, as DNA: TGTGCCAGCTCCGAAAACGGGAACACCGGGGAGCTGTTTTTT.

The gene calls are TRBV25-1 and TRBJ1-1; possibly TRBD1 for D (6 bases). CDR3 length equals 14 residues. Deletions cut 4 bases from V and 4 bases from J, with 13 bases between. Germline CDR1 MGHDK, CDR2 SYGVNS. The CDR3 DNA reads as TGTGCCAGCAGTGGCACAGGGATCCCCACTGAAGCTTTCTTT. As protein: CASSGTGIPTEAFF.

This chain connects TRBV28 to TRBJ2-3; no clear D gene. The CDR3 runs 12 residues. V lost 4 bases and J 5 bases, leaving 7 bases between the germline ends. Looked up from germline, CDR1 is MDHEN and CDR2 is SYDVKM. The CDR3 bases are TGTGCCAGCAGTTCCTTAATAGATACGCAGTATTTT. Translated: CASSSLIDTQYF.

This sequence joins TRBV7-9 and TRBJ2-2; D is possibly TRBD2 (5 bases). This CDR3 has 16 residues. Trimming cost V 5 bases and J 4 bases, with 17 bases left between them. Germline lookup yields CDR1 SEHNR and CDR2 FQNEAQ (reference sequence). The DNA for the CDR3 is TGTGCCAGCAGCCGCGCACGAGGGCCGGGCACCGGGGAGCTGTTTTTT. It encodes CASSRARGPGTGELFF.